Listed below are T cell receptor beta chains from one sample, sequenced in a study of OX40 agonist ivuxolimab in advanced cancers. Sequencing was performed with immunoSEQ multiplex PCR; in TCRdb, only in-frame clones are kept and a portion is missing. The table records approximately 42,000 clones, roughly 86% of them present only once. The material sequenced was CD4+ or CD8+ T cells sorted from blood, taken in a trial of the OX40 agonist ivuxolimab. These receptor sequences come from an adult with an advanced solid tumor such as melanoma, head and neck, liver or kidney cancer. The CDR3 runs from the conserved cysteine through the conserved F or W. Each record gives: clone size, D gene, J gene, V gene, CDR3 DNA, CDR3 protein. The D gene is left open where the match is weak. Not every row has a clone size; where given, it reads once, few, many or a size class.

>-|-|TRBJ1-5|TRBV9
TGTGCCAGCAGCGTAGGTGGGCAGGTAAATCAGCCCCAGCATTTT
CASSVGGQVNQPQHF
>few|-|TRBJ2-3|TRBV11-3
TGTGCCAGCAGCCTTAGGGGGGTGGATACGCAGTATTTT
CASSLRGVDTQYF
>-|-|TRBJ1-1|TRBV4-3
TGCGCCAGCAGCGGGACAAGCACTGAAGCTTTCTTT
CASSGTSTEAFF
>-|-|TRBJ2-2|TRBV29-1
TGCAGCGTTGAATGGCTTAGGCCCGGGGAGCTGTTTTTT
CSVEWLRPGELFF
>-|-|TRBJ2-7|TRBV11-2
TGTGCCAGCAGCTCTTCCTACGAGCAGTACTTC
CASSSSYEQYF
>-|-|TRBJ2-3|TRBV7-2
TGTGCCAGCAGCTTAGAAGGGGCATACACAGATACGCAGTATTTT
CASSLEGAYTDTQYF
>-|-|TRBJ2-3|TRBV5-1
TGCGCCAGCAGCTTGGCGGGAGATGGCACAGATACGCAGTATTTT
CASSLAGDGTDTQYF
>-|TRBD1|TRBJ2-5|TRBV11-2
TGTGCCAGCAGCCCTACGGACAGGGAAGAGACCCAGTACTTC
CASSPTDREETQYF
>-|-|TRBJ2-3|TRBV11-1
TGTGCCAGCAGCTTTACACAAACAGATACGCAGTATTTT
CASSFTQTDTQYF
>-|TRBD1|TRBJ1-2|TRBV27
TGTGCCAGCAGTCCCTCGACAGGGAACGATGGCTACACCTTC
CASSPSTGNDGYTF
>-|TRBD1|TRBJ2-2|TRBV5-1
TGCGCCAGCAGCCTAAGGGGACAGGTGGACACCGGGGAGCTGTTTTTT
CASSLRGQVDTGELFF
>-|-|TRBJ1-2|TRBV4-3
TGCGCCAGCAGCCAAGACAGGGCTGGCTATGGCTACACCTTC
CASSQDRAGYGYTF
>-|TRBD1|TRBJ2-3|TRBV7-9
TGTGCCAGCAGCTTGGAACAGGGGACAGATACGCAGTATTTT
CASSLEQGTDTQYF
>-|-|TRBJ2-3|TRBV4-3
TGCGCCAGCAGCCAAGACTCGGGCAGGCCGGATACGCAGTATTTT
CASSQDSGRPDTQYF
>-|-|TRBJ2-2|TRBV7-9
TGTGCCAGCAGCTTAGTGCAGGGCCCCGGGGAGCTGTTTTTT
CASSLVQGPGELFF
>-|TRBD1|TRBJ2-7|TRBV7-3
TGTGCCAGCAGCTCCCAGCTCAGGGGGACGACTTACGAGCAGTACTTC
CASSSQLRGTTYEQYF
>-|TRBD1|TRBJ1-4|TRBV7-9
TGTGCCAGCAGCTTTACAGGGGGCGATGAAAAACTGTTTTTT
CASSFTGGDEKLFF
>-|-|TRBJ1-4|TRBV10-2
TGCGCCAGCAGTGAGTCGCGGGGGGCGAACGAAAAACTGTTTTTT
CASSESRGANEKLFF
>-|-|TRBJ1-2|TRBV4-3
TGCGCCAGCAGCCAAGGGGTGGGTAACTATGGCTACACCTTC
CASSQGVGNYGYTF
>-|TRBD1|TRBJ1-1|TRBV4-2
TGTGCCAGCAGCCAAGAGGACAGGAGGGGGGGCATGAACACTGAAGCTTTCTTT
CASSQEDRRGGMNTEAFF
>few|-|TRBJ2-2|TRBV7-6
TGTGCCAGCAGCATTAGGGTAACCGGGGAGCTGTTTTTT
CASSIRVTGELFF
>-|-|TRBJ1-2|TRBV6-1
TGTGCCAGCAGTCAGACCTTCCAGCAAACCTTC
CASSQTFQQTF
>-|TRBD2|TRBJ2-3|TRBV7-6
TGTGCCAGCAGCTTAGTGGGGGTTTATACTAGCGGTTCTAGCACAGATACGCAGTATTTT
CASSLVGVYTSGSSTDTQYF
>-|-|TRBJ2-5|TRBV6-1
TGTGCCAGCAGTGAATCGGGGTTCCAAGAGACCCAGTACTTC
CASSESGFQETQYF
>-|-|TRBJ2-2|TRBV6-4
TGTGCCAGCAGTGCCTATAAGACCGGGGAGCTGTTTTTT
CASSAYKTGELFF
>-|-|TRBJ1-2|TRBV9
TGTGCCAGCACCGCCGGGGACACAAGCTATGGCTACACCTTC
CASTAGDTSYGYTF
>-|-|TRBJ2-1|TRBV7-6
TGTGCCAGCAGCTCGCCGGGACGCTCCTACAATGAGCAGTTCTTC
CASSSPGRSYNEQFF
>once|-|TRBJ1-2|TRBV12-5
TGTGCTAGCATGAACAGCCGAAGAGGGGTAAACTATGGCTACACCTTC
CASMNSRRGVNYGYTF
>-|-|TRBJ1-6|TRBV4-2
TGTGCCAGCAGCCAGGGGGATATTTCACCCCTCCACTTT
CASSQGDISPLHF
>-|-|TRBJ2-7|TRBV6-5
TGTGCCAGCAACCAGAGGCAGGGAACCTACGAGCAGTACTTC
CASNQRQGTYEQYF
>once|-|TRBJ2-6|TRBV27
TGTGCCAGCAAACCTAGGGGGTCAAGCTCTGGGGCCAACGTCCTGACTTTC
CASKPRGSSSGANVLTF
>-|-|TRBJ1-2|TRBV28
TGTGCCAGCAGTTCCGGACAGACCGTCGGTGGCTACACCTTC
CASSSGQTVGGYTF
>few|-|TRBJ2-2|TRBV7-6
TGTGCCAGCAGCCTTACAAGGACCGGGGAGCTGTTTTTT
CASSLTRTGELFF
>-|-|TRBJ1-2|TRBV5-6
TGTGCCAGCAGCTTGGACCGGGTCCTAGTTACCTATGGCTACACCTTC
CASSLDRVLVTYGYTF
>once|-|TRBJ1-3|TRBV6-6
TGTGCCAGCGGCGGCTCTGGAAACACCATATATTTT
CASGGSGNTIYF
>-|-|TRBJ2-7|TRBV4-1
TGCGCCAGCAGCCAGACGACGGGACCCTACGAGCAGTACTTC
CASSQTTGPYEQYF
>-|-|TRBJ1-5|TRBV4-2
TGTGCCAGCAGCCAAGATCAGGGGCTCCTGAATCAGCCCCAGCATTTT
CASSQDQGLLNQPQHF
>-|-|TRBJ1-2|TRBV29-1
TGCAGCGTTGAAGAAAGGGTGCCGATGGGCTACACCTTC
CSVEERVPMGYTF
>-|TRBD1|TRBJ1-2|TRBV7-8
TGTGCCAGCAGCCCCGGGACAGACTATGGCTACACCTTC
CASSPGTDYGYTF
>-|-|TRBJ1-2|TRBV27
TGTGCCAGCAGTTTCGGGACTAACTATGGCTACACCTTC
CASSFGTNYGYTF
>few|-|TRBJ2-3|TRBV4-2
TGTGCCAGCAGCCAAGGGACCTCTGGAGATACGCAGTATTTT
CASSQGTSGDTQYF
>once|-|TRBJ2-7|TRBV28
TGTGCCAGCAGCTTCGGGACAACCCACTACGAGCAGTACTTC
CASSFGTTHYEQYF
>-|-|TRBJ2-2|TRBV19
TGTGCCAGTAGTGTTGACGGTACCGGGGAGCTGTTTTTT
CASSVDGTGELFF
>-|-|TRBJ1-1|TRBV5-4
TGTGCCAGCAGCTTGCTACGGGAGTTTAACACTGAAGCTTTCTTT
CASSLLREFNTEAFF
>-|-|TRBJ2-3|TRBV28
TGTGCCAGCAGTCTTAGCCCGGGGGATACGCAGTATTTT
CASSLSPGDTQYF
>-|-|TRBJ2-7|TRBV7-8
TGTGCCAGCAGCTTGGTAGGGGATCTAACGCCCAATTTCTACGAGCAGTACTTC
CASSLVGDLTPNFYEQYF
>-|TRBD2|TRBJ2-3|TRBV27
TGTGCCAGCACTACGGGCGCGGGGGCGCAGTATTTT
CASTTGAGAQYF
>-|-|TRBJ2-1|TRBV27
TGTGCCAGCAGTTTGGGTTATGAGCAGTTCTTC
CASSLGYEQFF
>large|TRBD1|TRBJ1-2|TRBV29-1
TGCAGCGTTGCCGTTTCCGGACAGGGGGCGCAAGGCTACACCTTC
CSVAVSGQGAQGYTF
>-|-|TRBJ1-1|TRBV27
TGTGCCAGCAGTTTTGGGGGGGCGACTGAAGCTTTCTTT
CASSFGGATEAFF
>-|-|TRBJ1-1|TRBV5-1
TGCGCCAGCACGGAAAACACTGAAGCTTTCTTT
CASTENTEAFF
>-|TRBD2|TRBJ2-3|TRBV7-8
TGTGCCAGCAGCGAAAGCGGGGGTCAGCTAACAGATACGCAGTATTTT
CASSESGGQLTDTQYF
>-|-|TRBJ1-5|TRBV10-3
TGTGCCATCAGTGAGTCGGGGGGTCATAGCAATCAGCCCCAGCATTTT
CAISESGGHSNQPQHF
>-|-|TRBJ2-2|TRBV5-5
TGTGCCAGCAGCTTGGCGGGGGCGGGCTGGGAGCTGTTTTTT
CASSLAGAGWELFF
>few|-|TRBJ2-7|TRBV7-6
TGTGCCAGCAGCCCAGGGGTCATGGAGCAGTACTTC
CASSPGVMEQYF
>-|TRBD1|TRBJ1-1|TRBV7-3
TGTGCCAGCAGCTTAATGGGACAGGGTAGGACTGAAGCTTTCTTT
CASSLMGQGRTEAFF
>-|-|TRBJ1-1|TRBV29-1
TGCAGCGTTCCCTTTAACACTGAAGCTTTCTTT
CSVPFNTEAFF
>once|TRBD2|TRBJ2-1|TRBV5-8
TGTGCCCACGGGGGGAGCTCCTACAATGAGCAGTTCTTC
CAHGGSSYNEQFF
>-|TRBD1|TRBJ2-2|TRBV7-2
TGTGCCAGCAGCTTAGATTCGGACAGGACGGCCGGGGAGCTGTTTTTT
CASSLDSDRTAGELFF
>-|-|TRBJ2-2|TRBV7-7
TGTGCCAGCAGCTTGGCAGGGAGCGCGAACACCGGGGAGCTGTTTTTT
CASSLAGSANTGELFF